The next 8 T cell receptor beta chains were all read from a single sample in a study of cytomegalovirus exposure and HLA in healthy donors. Primers for the PCR totalled 60 Vbeta and 13 Jbeta. TCRdb's table, derived via immunoSEQ multiplex PCR, lists solely in-frame clones and lacks some. This table holds about 200,000 clones, 82% found once. The sample consisted of PBMCs. These receptor sequences come from a boy aged 2 to 10 in good health and CMV-seronegative.

V is TRBV5-8 and J is TRBJ1-1; D uncertain. The V and J ends lost 0 bases and 1 base respectively, with 4 bases between them. The CDR3 length is 13 residues. Germline CDR1 SGHTS, CDR2 YDEGEE. The CDR3 DNA follows: TGTGCCAGCAGCTTGGACAGGAACACTGAAGCTTTCTTT. Its protein is CASSLDRNTEAFF.

CDR3 in DNA: TGTGCCAGCAGCCCTGGGACAGGGGAAACTAATGAAAAACTGTTTTTT. Translated, it gives CASSPGTGETNEKLFF. The V gene is TRBV4-2, the J gene TRBJ1-4; TRBD1 matches 10 bases. V lost 4 bases to trimming and J lost 1 base; unmatched junction nucleotides: 3. This CDR3 has 16 residues. Per germline, CDR1 LGHNA and CDR2 YNFKEQ.

This clone has just one count. The V and J genes are TRBV7-9 and TRBJ2-3, with 11 bases aligning to TRBD1. The CDR3 has 15 amino acids. Germline V gene data show CDR1 as SEHNR and CDR2 as FQNEAQ (reference sequence). J gave up 5 bases and V 6 bases, and 7 bases lay outside the gene matches. CDR3 DNA sequence: TGTGCCAGCAGTTGGGACAGGGGGTCGGGAGATACGCAGTATTTT. Translating it yields CASSWDRGSGDTQYF.

V and J are TRBV7-9 and TRBJ1-1; D is unresolved. The CDR3 has 15 residues. Germline assignment: CDR1 SEHNR and CDR2 FQNEAQ (reference sequence). Deletions cut 0 bases from V and 2 bases from J, with 10 bases between. Here the CDR3 DNA reads TGTGCCAGCAGCTTAGCAGGGAGGAGAAACACTGAAGCTTTCTTT. Amino acid sequence: CASSLAGRRNTEAFF.

The chain joins TRBV7-2 to TRBJ2-7; 10 bases map to TRBD1. The CDR3 consists of 14 residues. The V gene end was trimmed by 6 bases and the J gene end by 3 bases; junction bases not matched to a gene: 5. In germline, CDR1 is SGHTA, CDR2 FQGNSA. The CDR3 reads CASSIRTGGYEQYF. CDR3 DNA: TGTGCCAGCAGTATACGGACAGGGGGCTACGAGCAGTACTTC.

J is TRBJ1-1 and V is TRBV27, with 11 bases that match TRBD1. The V gene end was trimmed by 6 bases and the J gene end by 4 bases; junction bases not matched to a gene: 4. Germline-derived CDR1 and CDR2 are MNHEY and SMNVEV (reference sequence). CDR3 length: 14 residues. The CDR3 bases are TGTGCCAGCAGATCGGACAGGGGGCCCACTGAAGCTTTCTTT. This encodes CASRSDRGPTEAFF.

The gene calls are TRBV7-2 and TRBJ1-1; D is unresolved. Germline V gene sequence: CDR1 SGHTA, CDR2 FQGNSA. The CDR3 has 15 amino acids. Trimming shortened V by 3 bases and J by 1 base, and 12 bases separated the two germline ends. CDR3 sequence: CASSLVSVANTEAFF. The CDR3 DNA reads as TGTGCCAGCAGCTTGGTCTCCGTAGCGAACACTGAAGCTTTCTTT.

The chain links TRBV7-9 to TRBJ1-1, with TRBD1 as a possible D gene (6 bases). The CDR3 consists of 18 residues. CDR1 and CDR2 from the germline V gene are SEHNR and FQNEAQ (reference sequence). The germline V and J ends were trimmed by 5 bases and 0 bases, with 22 bases remaining between them. Here the CDR3 DNA reads TGTGCCAGCAGCCCGTGGACAGCGGGAATATGGATGAACACTGAAGCTTTCTTT. It is translated as CASSPWTAGIWMNTEAFF.